This record covers a single TCR beta chain. CDR1 is SGHRS, CDR2 YFSETQ, per germline. This CDR3 is built from 16 residues. The trim removed 0 bases at V and 3 bases at J, leaving 7 bases unmatched. This specimen comes from a study of blood T cell repertoires in COVID-19. Sequenced by immunoSEQ multiplex PCR; TCRdb stores in-frame clones only, minus some. The data hold hundreds of thousands of clones, with roughly 88% observed a single time. The source of this sequence is a woman aged 40 to 50 who had recovered from COVID-19. V gene TRBV5-1 combines with J gene TRBJ2-3; 7 bases map to TRBD1. Sequencing was done on a sample of peripheral blood. CDR3 sequence: CASSLDRGWRTDTQYF. In DNA, the CDR3 is TGCGCCAGCAGCTTGGACAGGGGTTGGAGGACAGATACGCAGTATTTT.